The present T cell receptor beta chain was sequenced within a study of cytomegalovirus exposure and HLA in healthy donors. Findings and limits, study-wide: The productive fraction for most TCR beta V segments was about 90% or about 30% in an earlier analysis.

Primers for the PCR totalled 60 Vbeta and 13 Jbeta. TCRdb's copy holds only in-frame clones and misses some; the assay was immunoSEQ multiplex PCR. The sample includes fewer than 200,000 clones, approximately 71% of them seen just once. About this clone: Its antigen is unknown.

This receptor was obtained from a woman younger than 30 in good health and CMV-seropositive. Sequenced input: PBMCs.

The CDR3 loop reads CASSRQETQYF. In DNA form, the CDR3 reads TGTGCCTCCTCTCGACAGGAGACCCAGTACTTC. The chain links TRBV30 to TRBJ2-5; a weak D match, TRBD1 (5 bases). There are 11 residues in the CDR3. Germline assignment: CDR1 GTSNPN and CDR2 SVGIG (reference sequence). V was trimmed by 7 bases and J by 5 bases, leaving 11 bases between them.